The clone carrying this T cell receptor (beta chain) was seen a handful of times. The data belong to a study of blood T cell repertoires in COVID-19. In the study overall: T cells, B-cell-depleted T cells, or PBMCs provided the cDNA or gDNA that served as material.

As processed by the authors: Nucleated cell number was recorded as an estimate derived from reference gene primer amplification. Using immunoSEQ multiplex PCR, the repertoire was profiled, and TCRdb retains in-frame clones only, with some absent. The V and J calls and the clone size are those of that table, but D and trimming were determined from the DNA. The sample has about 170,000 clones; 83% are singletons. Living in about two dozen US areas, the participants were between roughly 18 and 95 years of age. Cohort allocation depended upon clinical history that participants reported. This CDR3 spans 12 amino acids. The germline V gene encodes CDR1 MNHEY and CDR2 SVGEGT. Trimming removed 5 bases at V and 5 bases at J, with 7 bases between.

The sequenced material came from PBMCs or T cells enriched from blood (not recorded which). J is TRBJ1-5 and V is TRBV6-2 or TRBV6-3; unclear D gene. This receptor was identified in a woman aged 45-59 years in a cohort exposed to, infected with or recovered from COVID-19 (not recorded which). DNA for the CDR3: TGTGCCAGCAGTCCCCGGGATCAGCCCCAGCATTTT. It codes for CASSPRDQPQHF.